The text below deals with one T cell receptor beta chain. This record comes from a study of CD8+ T cells in alopecia areata. Study-level information: Patients took tofacitinib for 6 to 18 months, followed by 6 drug-free months.

The germline CDR1 and CDR2 sequences are GTSNPN and SVGIG (reference sequence). Trimming shortened V by 0 bases and J by 9 bases, and 3 bases separated the two germline ends. This CDR3 has 10 amino acids. Extraction of RNA preceded its reverse transcription into cDNA, which served as the sequencing template. Clones were read by immunoSEQ multiplex PCR, and TCRdb kept only the in-frame ones, dropping some. This sample carries 65,000 to 75,000 clones, 29% of them seen once, and the ten largest clones take approximately 15%. Documented treatment: oral pan-JAK inhibitor, 5-10 mg twice daily. The investigators collected lesional scalp punch biopsies and peripheral blood from alopecia areata patients.

The gene calls are TRBV30 and TRBJ2-1; D gene unclear. Specimen: CD8+ T cells sorted from blood, collected at week 4, from a patient treated with tofacitinib. This TCR derives from a human donor with alopecia areata. CDR3 sequence: CAWSVVEQFF. For the CDR3, the DNA is TGTGCCTGGAGTGTGGTTGAGCAGTTCTTC.